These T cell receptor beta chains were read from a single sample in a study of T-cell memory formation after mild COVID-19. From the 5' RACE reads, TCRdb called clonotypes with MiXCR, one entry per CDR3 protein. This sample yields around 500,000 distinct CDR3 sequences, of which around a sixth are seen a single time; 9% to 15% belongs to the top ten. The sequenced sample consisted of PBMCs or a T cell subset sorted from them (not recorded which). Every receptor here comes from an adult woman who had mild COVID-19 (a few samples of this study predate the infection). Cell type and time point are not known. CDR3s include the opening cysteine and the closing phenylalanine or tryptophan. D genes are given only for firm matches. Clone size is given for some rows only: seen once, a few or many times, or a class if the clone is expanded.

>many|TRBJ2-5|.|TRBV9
TGTGCCAGCAGCGTACAGGGTTCTAACCAAGAGACCCAGTACTTC
CASSVQGSNQETQYF
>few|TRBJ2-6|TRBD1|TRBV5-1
TGCGCCAGCAGCGCGGGGACAGGGGGCATTTCTGGGGCCAACGTCCTGACTTTC
CASSAGTGGISGANVLTF
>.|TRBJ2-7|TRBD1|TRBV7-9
TGTGCCAGCAGTTCCGCCGGGACAGGAGACTACGAGCAGTACTTC
CASSSAGTGDYEQYF
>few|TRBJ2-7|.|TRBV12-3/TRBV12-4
TGTGCCAGCAGGGTTCAGGGGCCGGGGACGGGCGAGCAGTACTTC
CASRVQGPGTGEQYF
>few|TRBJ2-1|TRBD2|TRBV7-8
TGTGCCAGCAGCCTAAGCGGGGGGCTCTACAATGAGCAGTTCTTC
CASSLSGGLYNEQFF
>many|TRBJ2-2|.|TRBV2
TGTGCCAGCAGTGCCGGTAGGAACACCGGGGAGCTGTTTTTT
CASSAGRNTGELFF
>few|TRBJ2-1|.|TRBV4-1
TGCGCCAGCAGCCGTCCCGGGCTACTAGACAATGAGCAGTTCTTC
CASSRPGLLDNEQFF
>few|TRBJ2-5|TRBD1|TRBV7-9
TGTGCCAGCAGCTTGGAAGAACAGGGGTGGGAGACCCAGTACTTC
CASSLEEQGWETQYF
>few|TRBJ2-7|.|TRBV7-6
TGTGCCAGCAGTTCAGCCAGACATACCGAGCAGTACTTC
CASSSARHTEQYF
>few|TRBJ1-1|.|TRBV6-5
TGTGCCAGCAGTTACGGGTTATCCACTGAAGCTTTCTTT
CASSYGLSTEAFF
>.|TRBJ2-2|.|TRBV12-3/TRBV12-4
TGTGCCAGCAGTTTCAGGATATCGAACACCGGGGAGCTGTTTTTT
CASSFRISNTGELFF